Following are 14 T cell receptor beta chains from one sample sequenced in a study of shared clonotypes between healthy human individuals. Libraries were prepared by immunoSEQ multiplex PCR; TCRdb keeps only in-frame clonotypes and omits some of them. The sample records about 2.3 million clones, over 85% being singletons. Sequenced sample: naive CD4+ T cells from PBMCs. Subset given: CD45RA+ positively selected. The source of these receptors is a man aged 18-30 years in good health. Some clones in this sample may be carry-over from other donors' samples.

This clone occurred a few times. The chain combines TRBV7-2 with TRBJ1-4; D ambiguous. This CDR3 has 13 amino acids. Trimming left V 1 base short and J 7 bases short, with 7 bases between. The V gene's germline CDR1 is SGHTA and CDR2 FQGNSA. The CDR3 here is CASSLGFAEKLFF. The DNA of the CDR3 is TGTGCCAGCAGCTTAGGGTTCGCTGAAAAACTGTTTTTT.

The CDR3 DNA sequence: TGTGCCAGCTCGGCGGACAGTTTCCTCTCTGGGGCCAACGTCCTGACTTTC. Amino acid sequence: CASSADSFLSGANVLTF. V gene TRBV25-1 combines with J gene TRBJ2-6; TRBD1 is a possible D gene (6 bases). CDR1 MGHDK and CDR2 SYGVNS come from the germline V gene. Between the trimmed V and J ends, which lost 8 bases and 0 bases, there was a span of 17 bases. This CDR3 has 17 amino acids.

J is TRBJ1-2 and V is TRBV28, with TRBD1 matching 7 bases. Germline loops: CDR1 MDHEN, CDR2 SYDVKM. The CDR3 contains 16 residues. Trimming at V came to 3 bases and at J to 4 bases, leaving 11 bases not matched to a gene. The CDR3, as DNA: TGTGCCAGCAGTTTCCCCGGGACAGAGCGAAGCTATGGCTACACCTTC. This sequence encodes CASSFPGTERSYGYTF.

This clone came up once. J is TRBJ2-3 and V is TRBV28; no definite D call. V lost 3 bases and J lost 1, with 11 bases in between. CDR3 length: 15 residues. The germline V gene has CDR1 MDHEN and CDR2 SYDVKM. CDR3 coding DNA: TGTGCCAGCAGTTTTTGGAAGGTGGGCACAGATACGCAGTATTTT. This sequence encodes CASSFWKVGTDTQYF.

About this clone itself: The same CDR3 arises from other DNA sequences in this sample as well. This chain links TRBV28 with TRBJ1-1; D perhaps matches TRBD1 (5 bases). CDR3 length: 14 amino acids. Trimming shortened V by 6 bases and J by 0 bases, and 11 bases separated the two germline ends. Germline CDR1 reads MDHEN; CDR2 reads SYDVKM. CDR3 nucleotides: TGTGCCAGCAGGTTGCGGGGGATGAACACTGAAGCTTTCTTT. Its translation: CASRLRGMNTEAFF.

CDR3 sequence reads: CASSVGQAFNEKLFF. DNA for the CDR3: TGTGCCAGCAGTGTGGGACAGGCGTTTAATGAAAAACTGTTTTTT. This chain connects TRBV28 to TRBJ1-4, with TRBD1 identical over 8 bases. The V gene end was trimmed by 5 bases and the J gene end by 4 bases; junction bases not matched to a gene: 6. This CDR3 has 15 amino acids. Germline lookup yields CDR1 MDHEN and CDR2 SYDVKM.

The chain employs TRBV7-3 and TRBJ1-1; D gene ambiguous. The CDR3 runs to 13 residues. In germline, CDR1 is SGHTA, CDR2 FQGTGA. Deletions cut 6 bases from V and 1 base from J, with 9 bases between. The CDR3 DNA follows: TGTGCCAGCAGTTACGACCCGAACACTGAAGCTTTCTTT. Encoded protein: CASSYDPNTEAFF.

This clone was observed once. The chain links TRBV28 to TRBJ2-3; 9 bases match TRBD2. The CDR3 is 19 amino acids. Trimming at V came to 5 bases and at J to 0 bases, leaving 15 bases not matched to a gene. CDR1 MDHEN and CDR2 SYDVKM come from the germline V gene. For the CDR3, the DNA is TGTGCCAGCAGTCCCCTCTTGAGAGCGGGAGGAACAAGCACAGATACGCAGTATTTT. This translates into CASSPLLRAGGTSTDTQYF.

This clone was found a few times. The gene calls are TRBV2 and TRBJ2-7; D call uncertain. With 6 bases removed from V and 4 bases from J, the gap between germline ends came to 7 bases. CDR1 and CDR2 from the germline V gene are SNHLY and FYNNEI. This CDR3 spans 11 amino acids. CDR3 coding DNA: TGTGCCAGCAGCCCCCGTTACGAGCAGTACTTC. Translating it yields CASSPRYEQYF.

The gene calls are TRBV5-4 and TRBJ2-1; perhaps D is TRBD1 or TRBD2 (5 bases each). This CDR3 has 13 amino acids. The germline V gene has CDR1 SGHNT and CDR2 YYREEE (reference sequence). Trimming cost V 2 bases and J 12 bases, with 15 bases left between them. This CDR3 reads CASSFGAPFGQFF. For the CDR3, the DNA is TGTGCCAGCAGCTTCGGGGCCCCTTTTGGGCAGTTCTTC.

This sequence joins TRBV29-1 and TRBJ2-1; TRBD2 agrees at 8 bases. J was trimmed by 7 bases and V by 6 bases; bases with no gene match: 14. This CDR3 spans 15 amino acids. CDR1 is SQVTM and CDR2 is ANQGSEA in the germline V gene. The CDR3 DNA reads as TGCAGCGTATCTCGCGGCCTAGCGGGTCCGAATGAGCAGTTCTTC. This translates into CSVSRGLAGPNEQFF.

The chain recombines TRBV10-3 with TRBJ2-1; tentatively, D is TRBD2 (5 bases). Germline V gene data show CDR1 as ENHRY and CDR2 as SYGVKD. V was clipped by 2 bases and J by 4 bases, with 12 bases between them. This CDR3 has 15 amino acids. The CDR3 DNA reads TGTGCCATCAGTGAGGTCCAGCGGACTTACAATGAGCAGTTCTTC. It yields the protein CAISEVQRTYNEQFF.

The chain combines TRBV30 with TRBJ1-6; D unclear. Germline loops: CDR1 GTSNPN, CDR2 SVGIG (reference sequence). Trimming took off 2 bases at V and 4 bases at J, with 9 bases between the two ends. CDR3 size: 14 residues. The CDR3 region has the DNA TGTGCCTGGAGTCGGACGGGTTATAATTCACCCCTCCACTTT. Translation: CAWSRTGYNSPLHF.

The chain recombines TRBV18 with TRBJ2-3; 8 bases are a match to TRBD1. V gave up 4 bases and J gave up 3 bases; unmatched junction bases: 9. Per germline, CDR1 KGHSH and CDR2 LQKENI. The CDR3 is made up of 16 amino acids. This CDR3 reads CASSLGQGGTTDTQYF. The CDR3 DNA follows: TGTGCCAGCTCACTAGGACAGGGCGGGACAACAGATACGCAGTATTTT.